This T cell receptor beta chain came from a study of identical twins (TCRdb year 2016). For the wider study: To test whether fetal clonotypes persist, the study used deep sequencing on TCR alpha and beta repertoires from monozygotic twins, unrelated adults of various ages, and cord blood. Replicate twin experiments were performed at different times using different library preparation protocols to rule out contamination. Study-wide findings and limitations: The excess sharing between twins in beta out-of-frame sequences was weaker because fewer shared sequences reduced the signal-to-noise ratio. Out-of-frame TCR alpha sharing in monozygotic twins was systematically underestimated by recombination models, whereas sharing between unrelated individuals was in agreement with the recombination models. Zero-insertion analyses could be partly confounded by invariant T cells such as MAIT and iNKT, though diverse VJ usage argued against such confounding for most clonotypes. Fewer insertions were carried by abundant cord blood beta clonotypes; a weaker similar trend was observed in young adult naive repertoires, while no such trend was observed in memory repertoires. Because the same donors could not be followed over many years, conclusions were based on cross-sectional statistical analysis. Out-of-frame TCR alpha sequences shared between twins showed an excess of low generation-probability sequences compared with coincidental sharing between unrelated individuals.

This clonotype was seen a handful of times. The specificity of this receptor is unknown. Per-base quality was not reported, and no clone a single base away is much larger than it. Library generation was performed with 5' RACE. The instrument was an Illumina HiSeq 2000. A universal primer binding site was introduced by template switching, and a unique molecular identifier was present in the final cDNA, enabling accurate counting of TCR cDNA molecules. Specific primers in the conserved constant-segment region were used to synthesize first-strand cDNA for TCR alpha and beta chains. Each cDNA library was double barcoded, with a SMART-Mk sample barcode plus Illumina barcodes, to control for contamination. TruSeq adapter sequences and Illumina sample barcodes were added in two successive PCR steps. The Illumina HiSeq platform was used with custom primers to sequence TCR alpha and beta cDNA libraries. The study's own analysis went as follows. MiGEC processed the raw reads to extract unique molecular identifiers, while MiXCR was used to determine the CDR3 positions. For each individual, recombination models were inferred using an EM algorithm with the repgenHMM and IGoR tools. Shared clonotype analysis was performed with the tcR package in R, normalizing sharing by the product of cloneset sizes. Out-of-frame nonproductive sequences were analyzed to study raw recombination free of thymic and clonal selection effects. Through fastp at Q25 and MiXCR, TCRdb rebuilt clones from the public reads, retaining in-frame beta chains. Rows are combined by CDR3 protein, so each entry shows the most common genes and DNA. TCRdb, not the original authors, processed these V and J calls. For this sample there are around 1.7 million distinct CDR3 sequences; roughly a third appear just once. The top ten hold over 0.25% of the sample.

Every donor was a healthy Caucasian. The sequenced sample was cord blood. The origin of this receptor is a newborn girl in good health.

The sequenced DNA is TGTGCCAGCAGTTACGGGCGGGACGAGCAGTACTTC. It translates as CASSYGRDEQYF. The chain uses TRBV6-2 or TRBV6-3 and TRBJ2-7; a weak D assignment points to TRBD2 (5 bases agree). Reading from cysteine to phenylalanine, the CDR3 counts 12 amino acids. Just CDR3 DNA is preserved here, 36 bases in frame from base 1. V loses 2 bases, J loses 5 bases, and the germline ends lie 7 bases apart. Per the germline V gene, MNHEY is the CDR1 and SVGEGT is the CDR2.